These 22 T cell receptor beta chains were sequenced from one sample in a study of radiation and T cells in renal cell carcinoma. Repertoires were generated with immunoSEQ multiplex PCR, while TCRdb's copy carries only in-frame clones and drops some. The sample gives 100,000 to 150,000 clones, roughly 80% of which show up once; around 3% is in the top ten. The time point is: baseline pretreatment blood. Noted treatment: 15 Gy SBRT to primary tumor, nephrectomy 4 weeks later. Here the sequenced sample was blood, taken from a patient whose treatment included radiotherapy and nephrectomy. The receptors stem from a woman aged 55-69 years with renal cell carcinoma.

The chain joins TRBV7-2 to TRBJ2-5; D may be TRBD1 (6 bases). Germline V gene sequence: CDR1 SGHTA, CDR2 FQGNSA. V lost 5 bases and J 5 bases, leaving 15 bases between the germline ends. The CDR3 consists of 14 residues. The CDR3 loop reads CASSALHRDETQYF. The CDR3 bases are TGTGCCAGCAGCGCACTCCACAGGGATGAGACCCAGTACTTC.

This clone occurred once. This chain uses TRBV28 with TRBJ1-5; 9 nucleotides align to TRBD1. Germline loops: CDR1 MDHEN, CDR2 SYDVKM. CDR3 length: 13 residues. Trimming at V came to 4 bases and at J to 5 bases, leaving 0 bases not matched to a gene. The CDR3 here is CASSWTGDQPQHF. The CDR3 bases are TGTGCCAGCAGTTGGACAGGGGATCAGCCCCAGCATTTT. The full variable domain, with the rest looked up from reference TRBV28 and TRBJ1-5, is DVKVTQSSRYLVKRTGEKVFLECVQDMDHENMFWYRQDPGLGLRLIYFSYDVKMKEKGDIPEGYSVSREKKERFSLILESASTNQTSMYLCASSWTGDQPQHFGDGTRLSIL.

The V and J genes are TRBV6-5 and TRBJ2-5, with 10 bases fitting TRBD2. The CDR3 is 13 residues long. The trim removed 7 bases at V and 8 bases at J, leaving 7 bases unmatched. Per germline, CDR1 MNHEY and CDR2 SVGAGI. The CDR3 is CASTLAGAKTQYF. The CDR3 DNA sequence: TGTGCCAGCACTCTAGCGGGGGCCAAAACCCAGTACTTC.

The CDR3: CAWSVLFGGETQYF. CDR3 DNA sequence: TGTGCCTGGAGTGTACTTTTTGGCGGGGAGACCCAGTACTTC. V usage is TRBV30 and J usage is TRBJ2-5; a weak D match, TRBD2 (5 bases). V was clipped by 0 bases and J by 5 bases, with 13 bases between them. The CDR3 is 14 residues long. Germline-derived CDR1 and CDR2 are GTSNPN and SVGIG (reference sequence).

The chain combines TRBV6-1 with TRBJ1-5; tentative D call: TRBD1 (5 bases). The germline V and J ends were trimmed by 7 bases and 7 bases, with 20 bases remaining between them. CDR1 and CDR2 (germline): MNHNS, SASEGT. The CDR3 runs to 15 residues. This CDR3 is CASTLSPGLEQPQHF. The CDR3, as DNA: TGTGCCAGCACCCTTTCCCCAGGGCTGGAACAGCCCCAGCATTTT.

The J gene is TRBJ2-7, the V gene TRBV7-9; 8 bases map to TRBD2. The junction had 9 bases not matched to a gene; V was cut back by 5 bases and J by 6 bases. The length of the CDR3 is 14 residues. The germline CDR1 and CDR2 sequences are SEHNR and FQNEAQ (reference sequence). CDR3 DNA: TGTGCCAGCAGCCAGACTAGCGCGCGCGGCGAGCAGTACTTC. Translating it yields CASSQTSARGEQYF.

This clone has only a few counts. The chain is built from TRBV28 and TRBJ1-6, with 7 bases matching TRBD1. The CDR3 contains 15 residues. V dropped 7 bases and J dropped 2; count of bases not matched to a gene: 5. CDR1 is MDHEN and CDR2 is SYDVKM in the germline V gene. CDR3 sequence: CASNSGQAYNSPLHF. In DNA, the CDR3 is TGTGCCAGCAATTCCGGACAGGCCTATAATTCACCCCTCCACTTT.

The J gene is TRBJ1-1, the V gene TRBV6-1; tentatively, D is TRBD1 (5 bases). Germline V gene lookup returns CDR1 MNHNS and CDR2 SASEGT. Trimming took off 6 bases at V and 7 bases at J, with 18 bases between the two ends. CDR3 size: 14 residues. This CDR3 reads CASSSSEWGDEAFF. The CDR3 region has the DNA TGTGCCAGCAGCTCTTCCGAATGGGGGGATGAAGCTTTCTTT.

The CDR3: CASSMVAGGRGDYGYTF. CDR3 bases: TGTGCCAGTAGTATGGTGGCAGGGGGAAGAGGAGACTATGGCTACACCTTC. This sequence joins TRBV19 and TRBJ1-2, with 7 bases lining up with TRBD1. Germline CDR1 and CDR2: LNHDA and SQIVND (reference sequence). Losses at the gene ends were 3 bases for V and 3 bases for J; bases not matched to a gene: 13. The CDR3 runs to 17 residues.

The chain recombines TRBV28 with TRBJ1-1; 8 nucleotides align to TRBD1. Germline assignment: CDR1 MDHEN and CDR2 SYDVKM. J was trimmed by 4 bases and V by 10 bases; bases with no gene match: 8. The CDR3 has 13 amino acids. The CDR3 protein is CATPRQGPTEAFF. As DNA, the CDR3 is TGTGCCACCCCGAGACAGGGGCCCACTGAAGCTTTCTTT. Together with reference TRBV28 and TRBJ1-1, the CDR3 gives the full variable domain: DVKVTQSSRYLVKRTGEKVFLECVQDMDHENMFWYRQDPGLGLRLIYFSYDVKMKEKGDIPEGYSVSREKKERFSLILESASTNQTSMYLCATPRQGPTEAFFGQGTRLTVV.

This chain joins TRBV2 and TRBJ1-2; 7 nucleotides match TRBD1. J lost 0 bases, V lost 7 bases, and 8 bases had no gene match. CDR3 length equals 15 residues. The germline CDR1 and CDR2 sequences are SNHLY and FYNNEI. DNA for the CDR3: TGTGCCAGCAAGAGGGACAGAGCAACTAACTATGGCTACACCTTC. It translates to CASKRDRATNYGYTF.

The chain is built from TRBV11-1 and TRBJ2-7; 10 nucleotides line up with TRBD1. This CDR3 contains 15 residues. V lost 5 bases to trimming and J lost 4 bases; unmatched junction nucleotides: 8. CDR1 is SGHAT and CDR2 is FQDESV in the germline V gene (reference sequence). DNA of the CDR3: TGTGCCAGCAGCCAGCGGGACAGGGGACTATACGAGCAGTACTTC. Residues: CASSQRDRGLYEQYF.

This chain's CDR3 is CASSRGRGDSPLHF. The DNA for the CDR3 is TGTGCCAGCAGCAGAGGGAGAGGGGATTCACCCCTCCACTTT. The rearrangement links TRBV5-6 to TRBJ1-6, with a weak D call TRBD1 (5 bases). The CDR3 has 14 amino acids. Per the germline V gene, CDR1 is SGHDT and CDR2 is YYEEEE. V was cut by 4 bases and J by 8 bases, with 13 bases left in between.

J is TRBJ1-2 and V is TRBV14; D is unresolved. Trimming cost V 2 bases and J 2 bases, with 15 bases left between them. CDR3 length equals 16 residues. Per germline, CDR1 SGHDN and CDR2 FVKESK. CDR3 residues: CASSQFATEPNYGYTF. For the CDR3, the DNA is TGTGCCAGCAGCCAATTCGCTACGGAGCCGAACTATGGCTACACCTTC.

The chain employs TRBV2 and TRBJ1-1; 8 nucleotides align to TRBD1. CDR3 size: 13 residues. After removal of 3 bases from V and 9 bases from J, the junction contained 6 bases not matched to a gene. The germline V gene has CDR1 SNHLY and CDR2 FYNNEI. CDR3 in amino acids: CASSEVQGGKAFF. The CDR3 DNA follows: TGTGCCAGCAGTGAGGTACAGGGGGGTAAAGCTTTCTTT.

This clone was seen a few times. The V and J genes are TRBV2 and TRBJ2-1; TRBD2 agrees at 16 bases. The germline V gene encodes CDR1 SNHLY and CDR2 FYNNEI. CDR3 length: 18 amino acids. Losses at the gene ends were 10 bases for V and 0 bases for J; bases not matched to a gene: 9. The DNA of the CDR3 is TGTGCCAACCAACCGGGACTAGCGGGAGGGAGCTCCTACAATGAGCAGTTCTTC. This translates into CANQPGLAGGSSYNEQFF.

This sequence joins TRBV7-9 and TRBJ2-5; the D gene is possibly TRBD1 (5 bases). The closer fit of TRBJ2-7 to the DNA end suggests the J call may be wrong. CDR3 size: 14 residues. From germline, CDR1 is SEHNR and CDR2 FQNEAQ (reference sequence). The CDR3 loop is CASSLGQVPYEQYF. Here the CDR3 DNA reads TGTGCCAGCAGCTTGGGGCAGGTACCCTACGAGCAGTACTTC.

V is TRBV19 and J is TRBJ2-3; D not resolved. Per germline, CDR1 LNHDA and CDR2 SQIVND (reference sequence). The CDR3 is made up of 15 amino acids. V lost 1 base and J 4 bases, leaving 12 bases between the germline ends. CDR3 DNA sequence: TGTGCCAGTAGTATAGGGGGTTCCGGCGCAGATACGCAGTATTTT. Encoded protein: CASSIGGSGADTQYF.

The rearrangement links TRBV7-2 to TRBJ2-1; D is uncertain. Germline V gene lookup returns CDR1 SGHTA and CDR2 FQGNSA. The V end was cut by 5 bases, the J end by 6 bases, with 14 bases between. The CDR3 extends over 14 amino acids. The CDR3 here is CASSNTADRNEQFF. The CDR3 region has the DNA TGTGCCAGCAGCAATACCGCCGATCGCAATGAGCAGTTCTTC. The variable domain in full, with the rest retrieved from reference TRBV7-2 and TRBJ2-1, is GAGVSQSPSNKVTEKGKDVELRCDPISGHTALYWYRQSLGQGLEFLIYFQGNSAPDKSGLPSDRFSAERTGGSVSTLTIQRTQQEDSAVYLCASSNTADRNEQFFGPGTRLTVL.

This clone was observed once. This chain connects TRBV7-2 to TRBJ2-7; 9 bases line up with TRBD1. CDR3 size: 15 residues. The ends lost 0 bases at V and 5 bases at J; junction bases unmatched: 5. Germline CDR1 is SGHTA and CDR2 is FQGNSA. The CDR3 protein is CASSLAGQGIHEQYF. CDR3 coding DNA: TGTGCCAGCAGCTTAGCGGGACAGGGCATCCACGAGCAGTACTTC.

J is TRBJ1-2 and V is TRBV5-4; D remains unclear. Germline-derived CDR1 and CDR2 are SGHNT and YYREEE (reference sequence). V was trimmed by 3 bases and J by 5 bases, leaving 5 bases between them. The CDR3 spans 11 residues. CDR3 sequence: CASSSQYGYTF. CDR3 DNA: TGTGCCAGCAGCTCCCAGTATGGCTACACCTTC.

CDR3 sequence reads: CASSLALGNTEAFF. CDR3 coding DNA: TGTGCCAGCAGTCTGGCCCTCGGGAACACTGAAGCTTTCTTT. The chain recombines TRBV6-1 with TRBJ1-1; D not certain. From germline, CDR1 is MNHNS and CDR2 SASEGT. The CDR3 runs 14 residues. Trimming removed 5 bases from V and 1 base from J, with 11 bases in between.